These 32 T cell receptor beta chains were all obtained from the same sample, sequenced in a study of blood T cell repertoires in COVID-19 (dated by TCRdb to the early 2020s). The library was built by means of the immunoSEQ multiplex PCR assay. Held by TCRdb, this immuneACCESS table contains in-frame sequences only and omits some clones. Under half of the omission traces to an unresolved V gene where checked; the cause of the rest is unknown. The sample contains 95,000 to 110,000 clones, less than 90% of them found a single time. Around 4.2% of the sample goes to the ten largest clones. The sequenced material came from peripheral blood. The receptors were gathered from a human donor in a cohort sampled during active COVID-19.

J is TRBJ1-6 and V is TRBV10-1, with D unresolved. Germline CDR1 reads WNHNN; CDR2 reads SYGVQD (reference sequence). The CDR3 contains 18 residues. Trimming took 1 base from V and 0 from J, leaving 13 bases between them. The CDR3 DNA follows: TGCGCCAGCAGTGAGTGGAGACCTCAGAGCTCCTATAATTCACCCCTCCACTTT. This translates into CASSEWRPQSSYNSPLHF.

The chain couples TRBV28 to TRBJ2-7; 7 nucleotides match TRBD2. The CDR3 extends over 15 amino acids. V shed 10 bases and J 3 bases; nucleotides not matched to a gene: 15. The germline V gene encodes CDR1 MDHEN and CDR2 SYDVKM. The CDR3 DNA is TGTGCCACCCACACCTCGGCAGGGACTAACTACGAGCAGTACTTC. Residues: CATHTSAGTNYEQYF. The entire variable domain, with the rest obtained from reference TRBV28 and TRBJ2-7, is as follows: DVKVTQSSRYLVKRTGEKVFLECVQDMDHENMFWYRQDPGLGLRLIYFSYDVKMKEKGDIPEGYSVSREKKERFSLILESASTNQTSMYLCATHTSAGTNYEQYFGPGTRLTVT.

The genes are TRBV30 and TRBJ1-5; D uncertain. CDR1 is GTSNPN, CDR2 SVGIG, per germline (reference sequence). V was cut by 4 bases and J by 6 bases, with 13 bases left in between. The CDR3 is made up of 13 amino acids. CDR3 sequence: CAWTPGVGQPQHF. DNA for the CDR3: TGTGCCTGGACTCCGGGAGTAGGTCAGCCCCAGCATTTT. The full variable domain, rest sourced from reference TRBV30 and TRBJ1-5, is SQTIHQWPATLVQPVGSPLSLECTVEGTSNPNLYWYRQAAGRGLQLLFYSVGIGQISSEVPQNLSASRPQDRQFILSSKKLLLSDSGFYLCAWTPGVGQPQHFGDGTRLSIL.

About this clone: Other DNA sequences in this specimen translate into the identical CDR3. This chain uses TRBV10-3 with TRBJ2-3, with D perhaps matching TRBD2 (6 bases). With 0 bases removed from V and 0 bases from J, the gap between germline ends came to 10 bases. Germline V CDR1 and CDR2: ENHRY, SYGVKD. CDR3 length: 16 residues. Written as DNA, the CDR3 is TGTGCCATCAGTGAGTCTCGTGGGACTAGCACAGATACGCAGTATTTT. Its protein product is CAISESRGTSTDTQYF.

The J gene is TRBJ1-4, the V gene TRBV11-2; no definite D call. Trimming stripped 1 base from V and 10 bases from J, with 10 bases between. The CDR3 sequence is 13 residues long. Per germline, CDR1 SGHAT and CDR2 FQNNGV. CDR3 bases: TGTGCCAGCAGCTTAGGGAGGAGTGGAAAACTGTTTTTT. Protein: CASSLGRSGKLFF.

CDR3 DNA sequence: TGTGCCAGCAGTTACGATCGGATGCTAGCGGGGTACACAGATACGCAGTATTTT. It yields the protein CASSYDRMLAGYTDTQYF. The V call is TRBV6-2 or TRBV6-3, the J call TRBJ2-3; 9 bases match TRBD2. The V gene's germline CDR1 is MNHEY and CDR2 SVGEGT. V was clipped by 2 bases and J by 2 bases; unmatched bases: 11. The CDR3 has 18 amino acids.

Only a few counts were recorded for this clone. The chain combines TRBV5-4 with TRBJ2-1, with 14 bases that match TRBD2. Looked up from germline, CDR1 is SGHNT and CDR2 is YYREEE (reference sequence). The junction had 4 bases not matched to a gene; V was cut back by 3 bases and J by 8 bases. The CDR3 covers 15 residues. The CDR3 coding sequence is TGTGCCAGCAGCTCCGGACTAGCGGGAGGTTATGAGCAGTTCTTC. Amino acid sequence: CASSSGLAGGYEQFF.

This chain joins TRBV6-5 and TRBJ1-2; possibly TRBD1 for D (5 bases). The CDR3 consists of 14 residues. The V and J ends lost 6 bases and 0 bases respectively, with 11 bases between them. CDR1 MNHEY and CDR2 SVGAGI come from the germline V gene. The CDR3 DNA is TGTGCCAGCAGGAAGACAGTTTCTAACTATGGCTACACCTTC. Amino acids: CASRKTVSNYGYTF.

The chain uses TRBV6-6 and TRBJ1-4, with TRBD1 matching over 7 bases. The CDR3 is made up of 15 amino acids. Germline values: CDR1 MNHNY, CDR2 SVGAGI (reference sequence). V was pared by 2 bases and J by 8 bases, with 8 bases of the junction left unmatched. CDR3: CASSYRQGGWEKLFF. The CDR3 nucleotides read TGTGCCAGCAGTTACAGACAGGGAGGATGGGAAAAACTGTTTTTT.

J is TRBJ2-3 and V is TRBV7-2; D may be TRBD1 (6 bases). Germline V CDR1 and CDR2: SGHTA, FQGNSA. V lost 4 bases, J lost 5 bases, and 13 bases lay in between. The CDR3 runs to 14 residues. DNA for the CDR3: TGTGCCAGCAGCTCCGGACAGTATGTAGATACGCAGTATTTT. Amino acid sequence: CASSSGQYVDTQYF. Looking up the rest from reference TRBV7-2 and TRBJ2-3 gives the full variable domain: GAGVSQSPSNKVTEKGKDVELRCDPISGHTALYWYRQSLGQGLEFLIYFQGNSAPDKSGLPSDRFSAERTGGSVSTLTIQRTQQEDSAVYLCASSSGQYVDTQYFGPGTRLTVL.

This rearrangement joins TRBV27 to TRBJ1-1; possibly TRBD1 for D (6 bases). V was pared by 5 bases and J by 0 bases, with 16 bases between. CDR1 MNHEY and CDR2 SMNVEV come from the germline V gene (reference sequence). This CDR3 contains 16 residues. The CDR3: CASSPRGQGMNTEAFF. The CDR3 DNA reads TGTGCCAGCAGTCCGAGGGGACAAGGGATGAACACTGAAGCTTTCTTT.

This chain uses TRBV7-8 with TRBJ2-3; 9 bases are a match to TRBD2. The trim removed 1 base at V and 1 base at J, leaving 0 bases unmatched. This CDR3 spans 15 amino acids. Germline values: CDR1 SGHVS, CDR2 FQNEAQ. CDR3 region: CASSLGLAGTDTQYF. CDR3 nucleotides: TGTGCCAGCAGCTTAGGACTAGCGGGCACAGATACGCAGTATTTT.

CDR3 residues: CATMGLAGDADTQYF. The CDR3 DNA sequence: TGTGCCACTATGGGACTAGCGGGAGACGCAGATACGCAGTATTTT. V gene TRBV6-6 combines with J gene TRBJ2-3; 14 bases line up with TRBD2. Trimming took 10 bases from V and 4 from J; bases not matched to a gene: 7. The CDR3 has 15 residues. Per germline, CDR1 MNHNY and CDR2 SVGAGI (reference sequence).

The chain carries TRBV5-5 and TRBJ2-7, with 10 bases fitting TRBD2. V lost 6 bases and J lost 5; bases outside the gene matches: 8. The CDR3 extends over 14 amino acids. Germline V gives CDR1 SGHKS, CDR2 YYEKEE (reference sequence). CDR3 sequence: CASTLAGAVDEQYV. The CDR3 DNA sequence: TGTGCCAGCACGCTAGCGGGAGCAGTGGACGAGCAGTACGTC.

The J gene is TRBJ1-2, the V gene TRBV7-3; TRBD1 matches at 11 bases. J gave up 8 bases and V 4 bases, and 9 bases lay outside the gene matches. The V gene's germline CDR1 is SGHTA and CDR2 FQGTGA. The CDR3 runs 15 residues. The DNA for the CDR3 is TGTGCCAGCAGCTCCCTCGGACAGGGGGCGAGGGGCTACACCTTC. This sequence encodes CASSSLGQGARGYTF.

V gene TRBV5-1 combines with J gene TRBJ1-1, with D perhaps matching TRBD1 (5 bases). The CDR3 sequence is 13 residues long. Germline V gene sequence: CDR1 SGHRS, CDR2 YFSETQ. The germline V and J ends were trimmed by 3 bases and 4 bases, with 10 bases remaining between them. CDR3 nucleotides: TGCGCCAGCAGCTCGACAGTCTTCACTGAAGCTTTCTTT. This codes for CASSSTVFTEAFF.

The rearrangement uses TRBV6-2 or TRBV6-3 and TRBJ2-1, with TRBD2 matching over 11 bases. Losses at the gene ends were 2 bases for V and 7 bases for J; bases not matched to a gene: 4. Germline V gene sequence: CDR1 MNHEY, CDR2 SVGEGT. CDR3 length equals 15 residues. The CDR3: CASSYLAGGVNEQFF. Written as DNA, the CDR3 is TGTGCCAGCAGTTACCTAGCGGGAGGAGTTAATGAGCAGTTCTTC.

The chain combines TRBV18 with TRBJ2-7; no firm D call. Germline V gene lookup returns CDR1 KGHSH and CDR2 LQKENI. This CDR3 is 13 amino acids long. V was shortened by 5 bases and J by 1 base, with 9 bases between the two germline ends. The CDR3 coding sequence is TGTGCCAGCTCATCGGGTTTATCCTACGAGCAGTACGTC. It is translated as CASSSGLSYEQYV.

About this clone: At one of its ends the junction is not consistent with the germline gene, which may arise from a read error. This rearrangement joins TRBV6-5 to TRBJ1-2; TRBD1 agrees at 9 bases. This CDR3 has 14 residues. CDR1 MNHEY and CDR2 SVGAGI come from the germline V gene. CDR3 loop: CASSRTRTGDGYTF. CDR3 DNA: TGTGCCAGCAGCCGAACCCGGACAGGGGATGGCTATACCTTC.

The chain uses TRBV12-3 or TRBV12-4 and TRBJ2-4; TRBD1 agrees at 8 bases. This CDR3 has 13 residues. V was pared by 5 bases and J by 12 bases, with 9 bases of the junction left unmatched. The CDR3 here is CASSIGQGGDQYF. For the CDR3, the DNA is TGTGCCAGCAGTATAGGACAGGGAGGAGATCAGTACTTC.

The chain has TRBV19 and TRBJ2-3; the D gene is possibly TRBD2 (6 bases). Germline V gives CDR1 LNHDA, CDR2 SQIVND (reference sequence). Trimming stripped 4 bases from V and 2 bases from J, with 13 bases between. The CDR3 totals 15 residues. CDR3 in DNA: TGTGCCAGTAGTAGGGCGGGGACCCTCACAGATACGCAGTATTTT. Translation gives CASSRAGTLTDTQYF.

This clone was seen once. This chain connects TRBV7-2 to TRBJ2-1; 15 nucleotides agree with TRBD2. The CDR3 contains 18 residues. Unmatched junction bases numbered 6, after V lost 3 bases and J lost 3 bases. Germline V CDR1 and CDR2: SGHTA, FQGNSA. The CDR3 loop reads CASSFVVGLAGGYNEQFF. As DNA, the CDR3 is TGTGCCAGCAGCTTTGTAGTGGGACTAGCGGGGGGCTACAATGAGCAGTTCTTC.

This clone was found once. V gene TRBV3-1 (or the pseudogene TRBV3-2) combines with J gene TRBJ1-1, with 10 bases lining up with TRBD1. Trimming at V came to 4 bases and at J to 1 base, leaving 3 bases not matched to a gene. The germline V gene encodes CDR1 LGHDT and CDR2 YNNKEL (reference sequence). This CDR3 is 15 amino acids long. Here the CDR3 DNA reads TGTGCCAGCAGCCCTTGGGACAGGGGGAACACTGAAGCTTTCTTT. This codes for CASSPWDRGNTEAFF.

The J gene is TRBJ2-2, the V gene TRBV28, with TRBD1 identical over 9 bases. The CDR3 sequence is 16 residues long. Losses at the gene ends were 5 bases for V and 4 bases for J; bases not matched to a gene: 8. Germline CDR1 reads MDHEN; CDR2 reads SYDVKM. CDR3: CASSPGGQGPTGELFF. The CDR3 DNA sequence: TGTGCCAGCAGTCCGGGGGGACAGGGCCCCACCGGGGAGCTGTTTTTT.

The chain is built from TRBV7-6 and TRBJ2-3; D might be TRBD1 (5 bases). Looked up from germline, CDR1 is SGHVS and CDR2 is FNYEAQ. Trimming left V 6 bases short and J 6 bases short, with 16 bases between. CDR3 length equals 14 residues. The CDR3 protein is CASSLTQGGDTQYF. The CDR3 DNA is TGTGCCAGCAGTTTAACCCAGGGTGGCGATACGCAGTATTTT.

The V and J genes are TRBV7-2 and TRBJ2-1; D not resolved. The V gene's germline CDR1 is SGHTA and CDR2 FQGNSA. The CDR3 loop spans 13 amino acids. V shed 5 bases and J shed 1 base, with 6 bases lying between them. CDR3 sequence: CASSPSSYNEQFF. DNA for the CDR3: TGTGCCAGCAGCCCGAGTTCCTACAATGAGCAGTTCTTC.

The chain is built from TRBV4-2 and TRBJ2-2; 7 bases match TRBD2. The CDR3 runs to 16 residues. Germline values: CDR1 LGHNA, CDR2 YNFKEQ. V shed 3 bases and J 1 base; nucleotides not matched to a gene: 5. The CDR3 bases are TGTGCCAGCAGCCAGGGAAGCGGGGAGAACACCGGGGAGCTGTTTTTT. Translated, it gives CASSQGSGENTGELFF.

The CDR3 bases are TGTGCCACCAGTGATGGATTTGACAGTACGCTGTTTTTT. It specifies CATSDGFDSTLFF. The chain uses TRBV24-1 and TRBJ2-2, with D perhaps TRBD1 (5 bases). V gave up 3 bases and J gave up 13 bases, with 14 bases separating them. This CDR3 contains 13 residues. Germline CDR1 and CDR2: KGHDR and SFDVKD.

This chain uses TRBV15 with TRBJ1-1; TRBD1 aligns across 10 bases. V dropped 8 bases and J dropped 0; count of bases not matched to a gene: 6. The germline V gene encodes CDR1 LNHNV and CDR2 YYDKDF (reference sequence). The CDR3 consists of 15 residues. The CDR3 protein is CATGRDRGLNTEAFF. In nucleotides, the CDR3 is TGTGCCACCGGGCGGGACAGGGGTTTGAACACTGAAGCTTTCTTT. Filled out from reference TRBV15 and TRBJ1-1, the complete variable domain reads DAMVIQNPRYQVTQFGKPVTLSCSQTLNHNVMYWYQQKSSQAPKLLFHYYDKDFNNEADTPDNFQSRRPNTSFCFLDIRSPGLGDTAMYLCATGRDRGLNTEAFFGQGTRLTVV.

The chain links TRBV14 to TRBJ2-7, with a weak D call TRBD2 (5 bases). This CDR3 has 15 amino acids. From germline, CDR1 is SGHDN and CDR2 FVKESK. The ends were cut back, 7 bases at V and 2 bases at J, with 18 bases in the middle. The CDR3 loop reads CASKRGGPETYEQYF. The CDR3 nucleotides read TGTGCCAGCAAACGGGGTGGACCAGAAACCTACGAGCAGTACTTC.

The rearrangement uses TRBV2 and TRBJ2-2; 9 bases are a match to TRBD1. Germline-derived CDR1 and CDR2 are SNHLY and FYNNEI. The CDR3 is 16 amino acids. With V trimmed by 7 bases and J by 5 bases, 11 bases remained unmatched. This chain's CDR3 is CASTVVGTGLTGELFF. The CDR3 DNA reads TGTGCCAGCACAGTCGTTGGGACAGGGCTTACCGGGGAGCTGTTTTTT. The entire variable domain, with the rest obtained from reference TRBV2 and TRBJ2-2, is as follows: EPEVTQTPSHQVTQMGQEVILRCVPISNHLYFYWYRQILGQKVEFLVSFYNNEISEKSEIFDDQFSVERPDGSNFTLKIRSTKLEDSAMYFCASTVVGTGLTGELFFGEGSRLTVL.

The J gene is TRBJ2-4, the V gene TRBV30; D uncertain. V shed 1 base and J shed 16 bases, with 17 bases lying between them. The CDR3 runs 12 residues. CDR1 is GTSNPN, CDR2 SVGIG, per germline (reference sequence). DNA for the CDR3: TGTGCCTGGAGTGGTGGTGCTGCGTATCCCTACTTC. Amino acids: CAWSGGAAYPYF.